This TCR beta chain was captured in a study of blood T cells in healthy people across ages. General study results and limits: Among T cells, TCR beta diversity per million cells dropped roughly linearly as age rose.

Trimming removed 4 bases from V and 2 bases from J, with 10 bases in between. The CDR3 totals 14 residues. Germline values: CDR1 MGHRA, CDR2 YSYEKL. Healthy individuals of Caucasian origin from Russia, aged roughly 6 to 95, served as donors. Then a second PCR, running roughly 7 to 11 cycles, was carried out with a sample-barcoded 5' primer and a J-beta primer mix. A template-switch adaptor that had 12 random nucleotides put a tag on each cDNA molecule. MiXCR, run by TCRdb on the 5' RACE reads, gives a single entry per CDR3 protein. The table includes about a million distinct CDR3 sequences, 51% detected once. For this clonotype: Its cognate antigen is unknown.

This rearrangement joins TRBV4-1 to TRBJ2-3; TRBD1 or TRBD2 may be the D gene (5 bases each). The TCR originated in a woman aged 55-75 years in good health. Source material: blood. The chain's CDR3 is CASSRGTATDTQYF. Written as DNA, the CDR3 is TGCGCCAGCAGCCGGGGGACGGCCACAGATACGCAGTATTTT.